Listed below are T cell receptor beta chains from one sample, sequenced in a study of neoadjuvant anti-PD-1 for oral cavity cancer. Some clones are missing from TCRdb's copy, which holds only in-frame ones; the method was immunoSEQ multiplex PCR. The top ten hold over 2.5% of the sample, which has tens of thousands of clones, under 85% seen once. Sequenced here: PBMCs, sampled before nivolumab (anti-PD-1) treatment. These receptors all stem from a person between 40 and 85 years old with oral cavity squamous cell carcinoma. Both conserved end residues are part of each CDR3. D genes are given only for firm matches. Size tells how often a clone was seen (once, few, many) or the class of an expanded clone, and some rows leave it out.

clone_size,v_call,d_call,j_call,cdr3_aa,cdr3_nt
once,TRBV10-2,TRBD1,TRBJ2-7,CASSADRVSYEQYF,TGCGCCAGCAGTGCAGACAGGGTGTCCTACGAGCAGTACTTC
.,TRBV30,.,TRBJ2-7,CAWRSNSYEQYF,TGTGCCTGGAGGAGTAACTCCTACGAGCAGTACTTC
.,TRBV9,.,TRBJ2-5,CASSVGVTKETQYF,TGTGCCAGCAGCGTAGGGGTCACAAAAGAGACCCAGTACTTC
.,TRBV11-2,TRBD2,TRBJ2-7,CASSFGTSGPREQYF,TGTGCCAGCAGCTTCGGGACTAGCGGCCCAAGGGAGCAGTACTTC
few,TRBV10-3,.,TRBJ1-1,CAIRENTEAFF,TGTGCCATCAGAGAAAACACTGAAGCTTTCTTT
.,TRBV18,TRBD2,TRBJ2-2,CASSPPGLAATGELFF,TGTGCCAGCTCACCGCCGGGACTAGCGGCAACCGGGGAGCTGTTTTTT
once,TRBV11-2,.,TRBJ2-7,CASSPHLEGVEQYF,TGTGCCAGCAGCCCCCACCTGGAAGGGGTCGAGCAGTACTTC
.,TRBV19,.,TRBJ1-1,CASKPIFSPTEAFF,TGTGCCAGTAAACCGATATTCTCTCCGACTGAAGCTTTCTTT
.,TRBV7-8,TRBD1,TRBJ1-5,CASSTHRGNSNQPQHF,TGTGCCAGCAGCACCCACAGGGGGAATAGCAATCAGCCCCAGCATTTT
.,TRBV9,.,TRBJ2-2,CASSARRTGELFF,TGTGCCAGCAGCGCCCGGCGGACAGGGGAGCTGTTTTTT
.,TRBV6-5,.,TRBJ1-1,CASSSTADTEAFF,TGTGCCAGCAGTTCCACCGCCGACACTGAAGCTTTCTTT
.,TRBV19,.,TRBJ2-3,CASSSDSTDTQYF,TGTGCCAGTAGTTCGGACAGCACAGATACGCAGTATTTT
.,TRBV4-2,.,TRBJ2-1,CASSQAGEAPYNEQFF,TGTGCCAGCAGCCAAGCGGGTGAAGCCCCCTACAATGAGCAGTTCTTC
.,TRBV2,TRBD1,TRBJ1-1,CASSEKTGIPEAFF,TGTGCCAGCAGTGAGAAGACAGGGATCCCTGAAGCTTTCTTT
.,TRBV25-1,.,TRBJ2-7,CASSEQNRVPYEQYF,TGTGCCAGCAGTGAACAGAACAGGGTACCCTACGAGCAGTACTTC
.,TRBV6-1,TRBD2,TRBJ2-1,CASSEATSPYNEQFF,TGTGCCAGCAGTGAAGCGACTAGCCCCTACAATGAGCAGTTCTTC
.,TRBV9,.,TRBJ1-3,CASSAGGDTIYF,TGTGCCAGCAGCGCTGGGGGGGACACCATATATTTT
.,TRBV19,.,TRBJ1-1,CASSISGIEAFF,TGTGCCAGTAGTATTTCGGGGATTGAAGCTTTCTTT
.,TRBV4-2,.,TRBJ2-1,CASSQDSPEYNEQFF,TGTGCCAGCAGCCAAGATAGCCCAGAATACAATGAGCAGTTCTTC
.,TRBV2,.,TRBJ1-2,CASSETGLSVNYGYTF,TGTGCCAGCAGTGAAACAGGCCTATCCGTAAACTATGGCTACACCTTC
.,TRBV6-5,.,TRBJ2-2,CASSWAGTNTGELFF,TGTGCCAGCAGTTGGGCGGGAACGAACACCGGGGAGCTGTTTTTT
once,TRBV29-1,.,TRBJ2-2,CSVEDRGKSGELFF,TGCAGCGTTGAAGATCGGGGCAAGTCCGGGGAGCTGTTTTTT
many,TRBV6-1,.,TRBJ1-5,CASSFSEAQHF,TGTGCCAGCAGTTTCAGCGAGGCCCAGCATTTT
once,TRBV30,TRBD2,TRBJ2-7,CAWSTSGRAYEQYF,TGTGCCTGGAGTACTAGCGGGAGGGCCTACGAGCAGTACTTC
.,TRBV6-5,.,TRBJ2-7,CATSEGPDEQYF,TGTGCCACCTCTGAGGGTCCCGACGAGCAGTACTTC
once,TRBV28,.,TRBJ1-5,CASRRQAVQPQHF,TGTGCCAGCAGGAGACAGGCGGTCCAGCCCCAGCATTTT
.,TRBV4-2,TRBD2,TRBJ2-3,CASEPTSGRTRGTDTQYF,TGTGCCAGTGAACCGACTAGCGGGAGAACGCGGGGCACAGATACGCAGTATTTT
once,TRBV7-9,TRBD2,TRBJ2-1,CASRPTSGRIASYNEQFF,TGTGCCAGCAGACCGACTAGCGGGAGGATCGCCTCCTACAATGAGCAGTTCTTC
.,TRBV6-5,TRBD2,TRBJ2-3,CASSTSGRSTDTQYF,TGTGCCAGCAGTACCAGCGGGAGAAGCACAGATACGCAGTATTTT
once,TRBV5-1,.,TRBJ1-3,CASSLGQGQGNTIYF,TGCGCCAGCAGCTTGGGTCAGGGACAAGGAAACACCATATATTTT
.,TRBV5-1,TRBD2,TRBJ2-7,CASSTGLAGGGEQYF,TGCGCCAGCAGCACGGGACTAGCGGGAGGGGGCGAGCAGTACTTC
.,TRBV10-3,.,TRBJ2-1,CAISEDSTPMSYNEQFF,TGTGCCATCAGTGAAGACTCCACTCCCATGTCCTACAATGAGCAGTTCTTC
.,TRBV19,TRBD2,TRBJ2-3,CASSIDRGTSGSTDTQYF,TGTGCCAGTAGTATAGATCGGGGGACTAGCGGTAGCACAGATACGCAGTATTTT
.,TRBV7-2,.,TRBJ1-1,CASSEHGGVNTEAFF,TGTGCCAGCAGTGAGCACGGAGGGGTGAACACTGAAGCTTTCTTT
.,TRBV5-1,TRBD2,TRBJ2-1,CASSLASGGSYNEQFF,TGCGCCAGCAGCTTGGCCTCGGGGGGATCCTACAATGAGCAGTTCTTC
.,TRBV19,.,TRBJ1-2,CASSIGAQGSNYGYTF,TGTGCCAGTAGTATCGGTGCCCAGGGGTCGAACTATGGCTACACCTTC
once,TRBV30,.,TRBJ1-2,CAWSVLIQGGYTF,TGTGCCTGGAGTGTACTCATCCAGGGGGGCTACACCTTC
.,TRBV19,TRBD2,TRBJ2-5,CASSKAGGETQYF,TGTGCCAGTAGTAAGGCGGGAGGGGAGACCCAGTACTTC
.,TRBV27,TRBD2,TRBJ2-5,CASSKRLRGSSGRAVGWAQETQYF,TGTGCCAGCAGTAAACGTCTCAGGGGTTCGAGCGGGAGGGCCGTAGGGTGGGCACAAGAGACCCAGTACTTC
.,TRBV19,.,TRBJ1-5,CASKEAVGGQPQHF,TGTGCCAGTAAAGAAGCAGTCGGGGGCCAGCCCCAGCATTTT
few,TRBV19,TRBD1,TRBJ2-3,CASSITRGRTDTQYF,TGTGCCAGTAGTATCACCAGGGGGCGGACAGATACGCAGTATTTT